This T cell receptor beta chain came from a study of blood T cell repertoires in COVID-19. Trimming cost V 1 base and J 0 bases, with 7 bases left between them. This CDR3 contains 15 residues. The V gene's germline CDR1 is LNHDA and CDR2 SQIVND (reference sequence). Data came from immunoSEQ multiplex PCR; TCRdb stores just in-frame clones and leaves some out. The table records around 300,000 clones, 85% to 90% of them present only once. This TCR was recovered from a woman aged 45-65 years with active or convalescent COVID-19. The rearrangement links TRBV19 to TRBJ1-3; weak D call: TRBD1 (5 bases). Input material: peripheral blood. The CDR3 loop is CASSIGGRSGNTIYF. In nucleotides, the CDR3 is TGTGCCAGTAGTATAGGGGGCCGCTCTGGAAACACCATATATTTT.